This T cell receptor (beta chain) was recorded in a study of T cells in Graves' hyperthyroidism and ophthalmopathy. Points from the study as a whole: Ophthalmopathy and stable hyperthyroidism were separated by a 13 V-J model.

The TCR beta CDR3 regions underwent amplification using RNA transcripts as the source. The HTBI primer set was used in a first-round RT-PCR of the TCR CDR3. TCRdb redid the calling of the multiplex PCR reads with MiXCR, one entry per CDR3 protein. The table lists more than 300,000 distinct CDR3 sequences, 14% of them singletons. The CDR3 totals 13 residues. CDR1 SGDLS and CDR2 YYNGEE come from the germline V gene. Note on this clonotype: Its antigen is unknown. A read error is possible here, since a much larger clone lies one base away.

Uncontrolled infection, other autoimmune disease, pregnancy or lactation disqualified patients from enrolment. Diagnosis relied on clinical symptoms, serum thyroxine and TRAb, thyroid ultrasound and orbital computed tomography. Fresh peripheral blood, less than 11 ml of it, supplied the PBMCs. The rearrangement joins TRBV9 to TRBJ1-1, with a tentative D call TRBD1 (5 bases). Material: blood. The origin of this receptor is a woman in her twenties or thirties with Graves' hyperthyroidism. The CDR3 is CASSVSGLTKAFF. As DNA, the CDR3 is TGTGCCAGCAGCGTTTCAGGGCTCACTAAAGCTTTCTTT.